Listed below are T cell receptor beta chains from one sample, sequenced in a study of cytomegalovirus exposure and HLA in healthy donors. TCRdb's table, derived via immunoSEQ multiplex PCR, lists solely in-frame clones and lacks some. The sample contains about 120,000 clones, about 74% of which appear only once. Sequenced: PBMCs. Source of these receptors: a woman aged 40 to 49 in good health and CMV-seropositive. Both conserved end residues are part of each CDR3.

TRBV2 | CASTLIDSYGYTF
TRBV5-1 | CASSLAEGAGNTEAFF
TRBV6-1 | CASSGRLVSGANVLTF
TRBV29-1 | CSVEIGGNTEAFF
TRBV9 | CASSVGLAGGSTDTQYF
TRBV10-3 | CAISALGQGSEAQHF
TRBV10-3 | CAISRGPTTGRLAARETQYF
TRBV7-3 | CASGGGSTDTQYF
TRBV25-1 | CASSEWRDDGELFF
TRBV4-1 | CASRAFNEQFF
TRBV30 | CAWSSPGLAGGRGNTQYF
TRBV7-9 | CASSLGRSDAEGTEAFF
TRBV19 | CASSISGGDHNEQFF
TRBV9 | CASTSSGGSYNEQFF
TRBV4-1 | CASSSSGQMNTEAFF
TRBV4-3 | CASSQDYRTDTQYF
TRBV7-9 | CASRPTGSSGNTIYF
TRBV5-1 | CASSLVGGETGYTF
TRBV10-2 | CASSLGQTLNEKLFF
TRBV19 | CASSPRLGGYNEQFF
TRBV9 | CASSHHRTSGGGGEQFF
TRBV7-2 | CASSARTSGGGETQYF
TRBV27 | CASRPPGLYGYTF
TRBV29-1 | CSVDPGLADEQLF
TRBV27 | CASSLSRRKYF
TRBV10-3 | CAIRGLVGPGETQYF
TRBV7-3 | CASSLGSGGSGELFF
TRBV25-1 | CASSTPHDRGGETQYF
TRBV10-3 | CAISESAGGYEQYF
TRBV5-1 | CASSSRDRGVGDEKLFF
TRBV13 | CASSVRGQGPGEAFF
TRBV2 | CASSSGQGKNIQYF
TRBV18 | CASSPQAGQGREKLFF
TRBV30 | CAWSWGLAGADTQYF
TRBV13 | CASSSFYGTGGEGEKLFF
TRBV19 | CASSIRDRNSPLHF
TRBV5-1 | CASSLAGVAGLETQYF
TRBV12-5 | CASGSVGGGYTF
TRBV6-6 | CASRLGLAGAYEQYF
TRBV6-1 | CASSESGRPGELFF
TRBV7-9 | CASSIRQPTNYGYTF
TRBV5-4 | CASLIEGARGGYTF